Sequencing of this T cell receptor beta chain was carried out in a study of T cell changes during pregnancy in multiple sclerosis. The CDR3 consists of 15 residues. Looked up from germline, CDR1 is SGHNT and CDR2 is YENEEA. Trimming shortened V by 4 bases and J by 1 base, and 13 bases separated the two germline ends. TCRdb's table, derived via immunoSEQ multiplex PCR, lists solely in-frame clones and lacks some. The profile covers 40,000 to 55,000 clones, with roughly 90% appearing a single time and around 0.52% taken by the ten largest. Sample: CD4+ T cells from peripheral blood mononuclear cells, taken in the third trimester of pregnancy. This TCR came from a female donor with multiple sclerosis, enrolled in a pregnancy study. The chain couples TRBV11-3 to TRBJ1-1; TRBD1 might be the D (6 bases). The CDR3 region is CASSYMSTGNTEAFF. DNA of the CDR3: TGTGCCAGCAGCTACATGTCGACAGGGAACACTGAAGCTTTCTTT.